Listed here are 10 T cell receptor beta chains from one sample, sequenced in a study of cytomegalovirus exposure and HLA in healthy donors listed by TCRdb under 2017. The protocol used for the library was the immunoSEQ multiplex PCR assay. For the multiplex PCR, a mixture combining 60 forward primers for TCR Vbeta segments and 13 reverse primers for TCR Jbeta segments was used. This immuneACCESS table, as held by TCRdb, lists in-frame sequences with V and J called but not all clones. Of the missing ones, under half trace to an unresolved V gene in checked studies; the others have no known cause. In this sample the table shows roughly 150,000 clones, roughly 85% of which occur a single time. The ten biggest clones cover 5% to 8.5% of the sample. The specimen sequenced was PBMCs. The receptors come from a man between 35 and 55 years old in good health and CMV-seropositive.

The chain couples TRBV28 to TRBJ2-2; TRBD1 matches 9 bases. V lost 6 bases, J lost 2 bases, and 1 base stayed unmatched. This CDR3 is built from 14 residues. Looked up from germline, CDR1 is MDHEN and CDR2 is SYDVKM. CDR3 residues: CASRGQGNTGELFF. DNA for the CDR3: TGTGCCAGCAGGGGACAGGGCAACACCGGGGAGCTGTTTTTT.

This clone has only a few counts. The chain has TRBV6-6 and TRBJ1-6; D remains unclear. Germline V lookup: CDR1 MNHNY, CDR2 SVGAGI (reference sequence). The CDR3 is made up of 13 amino acids. V lost 6 bases and J 6 bases, leaving 9 bases between the germline ends. DNA for the CDR3: TGTGCCAGCAGCCGGGAGTTTAATTCACCCCTCCACTTT. Its translation: CASSREFNSPLHF.

The gene calls are TRBV14 and TRBJ2-3; the D gene is possibly TRBD1 (6 bases). This CDR3 has 15 amino acids. Trimming cost V 1 base and J 5 bases, with 13 bases left between them. CDR1 is SGHDN and CDR2 is FVKESK in the germline V gene. DNA for the CDR3: TGTGCCAGCAGCCAAGGGGCACACAGGGTAGATACGCAGTATTTT. Translated: CASSQGAHRVDTQYF.

CDR3 region: CASSQATSGIYEQYF. As DNA, the CDR3 is TGCGCCAGCAGCCAGGCGACTAGCGGGATATACGAGCAGTACTTC. This chain joins TRBV4-1 and TRBJ2-5, with 11 bases lining up with TRBD2. Matching the DNA end better, TRBJ2-7 makes the J call doubtful. Germline lookup yields CDR1 MGHRA and CDR2 YSYEKL. The CDR3 has 15 residues.

V and J are TRBV25-1 and TRBJ1-2; TRBD1 aligns across 7 bases. Trimming took 4 bases from V and 8 from J; bases not matched to a gene: 13. Germline CDR1 reads MGHDK; CDR2 reads SYGVNS. CDR3 length: 15 amino acids. In nucleotides, the CDR3 is TGTGCCAGCAGTGGCCCTCTACAGGGGAAATACGGCTACACCTTC. Amino acids: CASSGPLQGKYGYTF.

The table lists this clone with a few counts. Since no conserved phenylalanine or tryptophan closes the CDR3, a read error is the likely cause. The DNA is left out, because the CDR3 cannot be placed on it with certainty; the CDR3 is given as TCRdb lists it. The V gene is TRBV28, the J gene TRBJ1-1; the table assigns TRBD1, which was not confirmed against the DNA. The CDR3 has 13 residues if both end residues are counted. From germline, CDR1 is MDHEN and CDR2 SYDVKM. Here the CDR3 reads CASRGTDRIDLLI.

The rearrangement joins TRBV7-9 to TRBJ1-5, with 11 nucleotides matching TRBD1. Germline CDR1 and CDR2: SEHNR and FQNEAQ (reference sequence). V trimming: 4 bases; J trimming: 3 bases; junction bases outside the gene matches: 5. This CDR3 has 16 amino acids. The CDR3 is CASSSGGQGDNQPQHF. The CDR3 DNA is TGTGCCAGCAGCTCGGGGGGACAGGGGGACAATCAGCCCCAGCATTTT.

This chain links TRBV11-2 with TRBJ2-3; D may be TRBD2 (6 bases). The CDR3 length is 17 residues. Germline CDR1 reads SGHAT; CDR2 reads FQNNGV. V shed 0 bases and J shed 4 bases, with 17 bases lying between them. The CDR3 nucleotides are TGTGCCAGCAGCTTAGATAACCGGGCAGGGAGGTCAGATACGCAGTATTTT. This codes for CASSLDNRAGRSDTQYF.

This clone has a handful of counts. CDR3 nucleotide sequence: TGTGCCAGCAGCTTAGGGACAGGGGACCAAGAGACCCAGTACTTC. Protein product: CASSLGTGDQETQYF. The rearrangement links TRBV11-1 to TRBJ2-5; the match to TRBD1 covers 9 bases. The CDR3 length is 15 residues. V gave up 1 base and J gave up 0 bases; unmatched junction bases: 0. CDR1 is SGHAT, CDR2 FQDESV, per germline (reference sequence).

The V call is TRBV5-1, the J call TRBJ2-5; TRBD1 aligns across 7 bases. The CDR3 length is 14 residues. Per germline, CDR1 SGHRS and CDR2 YFSETQ. V lost 6 bases, J lost 2 bases, and 7 bases stayed unmatched. The CDR3 DNA sequence: TGCGCCAGCAACCCGGGACAGATGCAAGAGACCCAGTACTTC. Translation gives CASNPGQMQETQYF.